The rows below give T cell receptor beta chains drawn from one sample of a study of neoadjuvant nivolumab and ipilimumab in lung cancer. Assay used: immunoSEQ multiplex PCR; TCRdb lists only in-frame clones, some missing. The table has 10,000 to 15,000 clones, around 70% seen once. The material sequenced was peripheral blood, taken after neoadjuvant nivolumab, alone or with ipilimumab, at or shortly before surgery. The receptors here all came from an adult with non-small cell lung cancer. The CDR3 runs from the conserved cysteine through the conserved F or W. Each record gives: clone size, J gene, D gene, V gene, CDR3 DNA, CDR3 protein. D genes are given only for firm matches. The size of a clone is reported for some rows only, either as once, few or many, or as a class for expanded clones.

.,TRBJ2-7,TRBD1,TRBV4-1,TGCGCCAGCAGCCTTATAACCGGGACAGGGTCCTTGGAGCAGTACTTC,CASSLITGTGSLEQYF
.,TRBJ2-7,.,TRBV20-1,TGCAGTGCTCAGGGAGACGAGCAGTACTTC,CSAQGDEQYF
once,TRBJ2-7,TRBD2,TRBV18,TGTGCCAGCTCTGCGCCTGGCGGGAGGACAAACGAGCAGTACTTC,CASSAPGGRTNEQYF
.,TRBJ2-2,.,TRBV10-1,TGCGCCAGCAGTGAGAAACAAAAAAGGGTCGGGGAGCTGTTTTTT,CASSEKQKRVGELFF
.,TRBJ2-7,TRBD1,TRBV29-1,TGCAGCGGAGAGCGGACAGGCGAGCAGTACTTC,CSGERTGEQYF
.,TRBJ1-2,.,TRBV2,TGTGCCAGCAGTGTCCACAGGGCTGGCTACACCTTC,CASSVHRAGYTF
.,TRBJ2-1,.,TRBV4-2,TGTGCCAGCAGCCAAGACGAACTCCGTGAGCAGTTCTTC,CASSQDELREQFF
.,TRBJ2-2,TRBD2,TRBV11-3,TGTGCCAGCTGGCTAGCGGGAGGAGCCGGGGAGCTGTTTTTT,CASWLAGGAGELFF
.,TRBJ1-1,.,TRBV6-9,TGCGCCAGCAGTGAGGCCGGACAGCTCGAAGCTTTCTTT,CASSEAGQLEAFF
.,TRBJ2-2,.,TRBV7-9,TGTGCCAGCAGCCAATTGAACACCGGGGAGCTGTTTTTT,CASSQLNTGELFF
.,TRBJ1-1,.,TRBV7-9,TGTGCCAGCAGCTTTTACGGGAACACTGAAGCTTTCTTT,CASSFYGNTEAFF
.,TRBJ1-1,TRBD1,TRBV29-1,TGCAGCGTCCTTGGACAGGTCGGGGCTTTCTTT,CSVLGQVGAFF
.,TRBJ2-1,TRBD2,TRBV5-1,TGCGCCAGCAGCTTGTACGGTGGAGGGCTAGCGGGAGTCAATGAGCAGTTCTTC,CASSLYGGGLAGVNEQFF
.,TRBJ2-1,.,TRBV5-4,TGTGCCAGCAGCTTGGACCGGAGTCCCTACAATGAGCAGTTCTTC,CASSLDRSPYNEQFF
.,TRBJ2-7,TRBD2,TRBV18,TGTGCCAGCTCACCTAGCGGGGTCTCCTACGAGCAGTACTTC,CASSPSGVSYEQYF
.,TRBJ2-1,TRBD2,TRBV5-1,TGCGCCAGCAGCACGGACAGGGGGGGACTAGCGGGAGGGAGCTCCTACAATGAGCAGTTCTTC,CASSTDRGGLAGGSSYNEQFF